At least ten counts were recorded for the clone carrying this T cell receptor beta chain. The target antigen is unknown. The sample is drawn from a study of regulatory T cells in long-lasting Graves disease. Overall study context: Over 5 years of antithyroid drugs plus positive TSH receptor antibodies defined persistent Graves' disease.

Time point of the sample: persistent/refractory GD, antithyroid drugs over 5 years with positive TRAb. RNA from PBMCs was the source of the TCR library. The germline CDR1 and CDR2 sequences are MDHEN and SYDVKM. V lost 3 bases, J lost 4 bases, and 8 bases stayed unmatched. This CDR3 contains 15 residues. TCR beta libraries were built with iRepertoire HTBI primers and Arm-PCR of CDR3 regions. TCRdb reprocessed the multiplex PCR reads with MiXCR, giving one entry per CDR3 protein. The sample has over 450,000 distinct CDR3 sequences, approximately 21% seen once. Regarding the study as a whole: Repertoires from persistent disease leaned toward TRBV28, TRBJ1-2 and TRBJ2-5. TCR diversity was lower in persistent Graves' patients (versus newly diagnosed ones).

The receptor comes from a female donor with Graves disease. The sequences come from peripheral blood mononuclear cells (PBMCs), collected when the disease was refractory, from a patient treated with antithyroid drugs. The J gene is TRBJ2-7, the V gene TRBV28; 8 bases are a match to TRBD2. CDR3 bases: TGTGCCAGCAGTTTTATGGCGGGAGGAACATACGAGCAGTACTTC. Amino acids: CASSFMAGGTYEQYF.